This TCR beta chain appears in the sequencing data of a study of T cell responses to AZD1222 COVID-19 vaccine. Findings of the study overall: Distributed over spike, vaccine-associated CD4 TCRs predominated at 160-218 and 743-854. Clonal diversity may have been underestimated in mostly white British donors. Reports indicate that nearly half of spike-specific TCRs are directed at unmutated variant regions.

This clone was seen a single time. The antigen remains unidentified. Other DNA sequences within the sample encode an identical CDR3. Trimming cost V 3 bases and J 3 bases, with 8 bases left between them. CDR1 and CDR2 from the germline V gene are LNHDA and SQIVND (reference sequence). There are 13 residues in the CDR3. The data were produced by immunoSEQ multiplex PCR, yet TCRdb's version contains in-frame clones alone and is incomplete. This sample carries 80,000 to 100,000 clones, 80% to 90% of them seen once, and the ten largest clones take 6.3%. Sample: peripheral blood, taken on day 0 of AZD1222 vaccination. The receptor was derived from an adult in good health. V is TRBV19 and J is TRBJ1-2; possibly TRBD1 for D (5 bases). CDR3 nucleotides: TGTGCCAGTAGTATCGGCAGGGACTATGGCTACACCTTC. It yields the protein CASSIGRDYGYTF.